What follows are 9 T cell receptor beta chains derived from one specimen sequenced in a study of blood T cell repertoires in COVID-19. Assay: immunoSEQ multiplex PCR; the TCRdb copy retains only in-frame clones and omits some. The repertoire includes under 20,000 clones, roughly 88% of them detected once, and approximately 3% sits in the top ten. The specimen sequenced was peripheral blood. These receptors were obtained from a human donor in a cohort sampled during active COVID-19.

DNA of the CDR3: TGTGCCAGCAGCCGTGCGGGGGGAGCTGGGGCCAACGTCCTGACTTTC. It is translated as CASSRAGGAGANVLTF. This chain links TRBV5-4 with TRBJ2-6; 8 bases are shared with TRBD2. The J segment lost 2 bases and the V segment lost 4 bases, leaving 5 bases of the junction unmatched. This CDR3 spans 16 amino acids. In germline, CDR1 is SGHNT, CDR2 YYREEE (reference sequence).

The gene calls are TRBV19 and TRBJ2-4; the D gene is possibly TRBD1 (6 bases). Germline CDR1 and CDR2: LNHDA and SQIVND (reference sequence). There are 15 residues in the CDR3. Deletions cut 5 bases from V and 3 bases from J, with 14 bases between. The CDR3 spells CASSSQGLGKNIQYF. In DNA form, the CDR3 reads TGTGCCAGTAGTTCACAGGGCCTTGGCAAAAACATTCAGTACTTC.

The V and J genes are TRBV5-5 and TRBJ1-4, with D unresolved. Trimming left V 0 bases short and J 4 bases short, with 4 bases between. Germline CDR1 and CDR2: SGHKS and YYEKEE (reference sequence). The CDR3 extends over 13 amino acids. As DNA, the CDR3 is TGTGCCAGCAGCTTGGGCGTTAATGAAAAACTGTTTTTT. The encoded protein is CASSLGVNEKLFF.

This clone has only one observation. The gene calls are TRBV2 and TRBJ2-1; 9 bases are shared with TRBD2. Germline V CDR1 and CDR2: SNHLY, FYNNEI. Trimming at V came to 4 bases and at J to 8 bases, leaving 15 bases not matched to a gene. This CDR3 spans 17 amino acids. CDR3 coding DNA: TGTGCCAGCAGTGCGCGTACGGCGGGACTAGCTATATATGAGCAGTTCTTC. Translating it yields CASSARTAGLAIYEQFF. Full variable domain (rest looked up from reference TRBV2 and TRBJ2-1): EPEVTQTPSHQVTQMGQEVILRCVPISNHLYFYWYRQILGQKVEFLVSFYNNEISEKSEIFDDQFSVERPDGSNFTLKIRSTKLEDSAMYFCASSARTAGLAIYEQFFGPGTRLTVL.

The chain has TRBV5-6 and TRBJ1-1; D call uncertain. This CDR3 is built from 12 residues. Germline values: CDR1 SGHDT, CDR2 YYEEEE. Trimming cost V 4 bases and J 6 bases, with 10 bases left between them. CDR3: CASSLLRSEAFF. In nucleotides, the CDR3 is TGTGCCAGCAGCCTGTTGAGATCTGAAGCTTTCTTT.

The genes are TRBV5-6 and TRBJ1-1; no firm D call. This CDR3 has 13 residues. V lost 5 bases and J 9 bases, leaving 17 bases between the germline ends. Germline assignment: CDR1 SGHDT and CDR2 YYEEEE. CDR3 coding DNA: TGTGCCAGCAGTCTTGCCTCGGGGATTCAAGCTTTCTTT. Its translation is CASSLASGIQAFF.

This sequence joins TRBV5-4 and TRBJ2-3; TRBD1 agrees at 9 bases. The V segment lost 2 bases and the J segment 4 bases; nucleotides outside the gene matches: 8. From germline, CDR1 is SGHNT and CDR2 YYREEE (reference sequence). The CDR3 is made up of 16 amino acids. The CDR3 nucleotides are TGTGCCAGCAGCTTCCCCGGACAGGGGATTTCAGATACGCAGTATTTT. This translates into CASSFPGQGISDTQYF.

The genes are TRBV10-1 and TRBJ2-7; 10 bases fit TRBD2. V shed 0 bases and J 2 bases; nucleotides not matched to a gene: 7. Germline CDR1 and CDR2: WNHNN and SYGVQD (reference sequence). This CDR3 comprises 17 residues. The CDR3 region is CASSESTSSGRAYEQYF. For the CDR3, the DNA is TGCGCCAGCAGTGAGTCGACCAGCAGCGGGAGGGCCTACGAGCAGTACTTC.

This sequence joins TRBV28 and TRBJ1-2; TRBD1 aligns across 10 bases. From germline, CDR1 is MDHEN and CDR2 SYDVKM. CDR3 length equals 17 residues. V lost 2 bases, J lost 1 base, and 7 bases stayed unmatched. The CDR3 region is CASSLNLRDRGNYGYTF. Written as DNA, the CDR3 is TGTGCCAGCAGTTTAAATCTTAGGGACAGGGGTAACTATGGCTACACCTTC.